Below are 29 T cell receptor beta chains sequenced from a single sample in a study of T cells in localized non-small cell lung cancer (dated by TCRdb to 2018 to 2020). Library preparation was by the immunoSEQ multiplex PCR assay. TCRdb mirrors the immuneACCESS table, restricted to in-frame sequences. Some clones are absent from its copies; in checked studies, under half trace to an unresolved V gene, and the reason for the others is unknown. This sample lists approximately 2,700 clones; roughly 30% were detected once. The ten largest clones add up to 6% to 8.5% of the sample. The sample was lung tumor tissue, taken before any cancer treatment. The receptors originated from a man aged 35 to 69 with stage II squamous cell lung carcinoma.

The J gene is TRBJ2-2, the V gene TRBV18; 7 bases align to TRBD1. CDR3 length equals 15 residues. J lost 4 bases, V lost 6 bases, and 8 bases had no gene match. Germline V gene lookup returns CDR1 KGHSH and CDR2 LQKENI. CDR3 sequence reads: CASSHDRVATGELFF. CDR3 sequence (DNA): TGTGCCAGCTCCCACGACAGGGTAGCCACCGGGGAGCTGTTTTTT.

The V gene is TRBV11-3, the J gene TRBJ2-5; TRBD2 matches at 8 bases. Losses at the gene ends were 4 bases for V and 1 base for J; bases not matched to a gene: 11. The CDR3 is 17 amino acids. CDR1 SGHNT and CDR2 YENEEA come from the germline V gene. CDR3: CASSSYPLAVFQETQYF. CDR3 DNA sequence: TGTGCCAGCAGCTCCTACCCACTAGCGGTGTTCCAAGAGACCCAGTACTTC.

This clone was counted a single time. The rearrangement links TRBV30 to TRBJ2-3; no clear D gene. The V end lost 2 bases, the J end lost 0 bases, and 6 bases lay between the germline ends. The CDR3 is made up of 13 amino acids. Germline-derived CDR1 and CDR2 are GTSNPN and SVGIG (reference sequence). The CDR3 DNA sequence: TGTGCCTGGAGTTCTCCTAGCACAGATACGCAGTATTTT. This encodes CAWSSPSTDTQYF.

The rearrangement uses TRBV19 and TRBJ2-4, with 8 bases that match TRBD1. Germline V CDR1 and CDR2: LNHDA, SQIVND (reference sequence). The CDR3 is 18 amino acids. V was clipped by 4 bases and J by 7 bases; unmatched bases: 18. CDR3: CASSTAQGANGPSNIQYF. DNA for the CDR3: TGTGCCAGTAGTACAGCTCAGGGGGCGAATGGCCCCAGTAACATTCAGTACTTC.

This clone was seen only a few times. This chain joins TRBV30 and TRBJ2-7, with 9 bases lining up with TRBD1. This CDR3 is built from 15 residues. Germline loops: CDR1 GTSNPN, CDR2 SVGIG (reference sequence). The V and J ends lost 1 base and 0 bases, in that order; junction bases with no gene match: 4. The CDR3 DNA reads as TGTGCCTGGAGTGCCTGGGACAGGGACTCCTACGAGCAGTACTTC. It codes for CAWSAWDRDSYEQYF.

This clone has just a few counts. The V gene is TRBV19, the J gene TRBJ2-7; no clear D gene. Deletions cut 0 bases from V and 2 bases from J, with 14 bases between. Germline CDR1 reads LNHDA; CDR2 reads SQIVND (reference sequence). There are 16 residues in the CDR3. The CDR3 protein is CASSIDGNSGPYEQYF. CDR3 in DNA: TGTGCCAGTAGTATAGATGGAAATAGTGGACCCTACGAGCAGTACTTC.

The rearrangement joins TRBV23-1 to TRBJ2-1; 9 nucleotides line up with TRBD2. TRBV23-1 has ORF status, its function being uncertain. J gave up 6 bases and V 6 bases, and 9 bases lay outside the gene matches. The CDR3 extends over 15 amino acids. CDR3 coding DNA: TGCGCCAGCAGCCAAGTAGCGGGGGTCCTCAATGAGCAGTTCTTC. Translated, it gives CASSQVAGVLNEQFF.

The J gene is TRBJ2-7, the V gene TRBV7-2, with 7 bases fitting TRBD1. The CDR3 length is 13 residues. In germline, CDR1 is SGHTA, CDR2 FQGNSA. The ends lost 8 bases at V and 1 base at J; junction bases unmatched: 5. This chain's CDR3 is CASSGQASYEQYF. Here the CDR3 DNA reads TGTGCCAGCTCCGGACAGGCGTCCTACGAGCAGTACTTC.

V and J are TRBV5-1 and TRBJ2-5, with TRBD1 as a possible D gene (5 bases). The V end was cut by 2 bases, the J end by 4 bases, with 12 bases between. Germline CDR1 reads SGHRS; CDR2 reads YFSETQ. This CDR3 has 14 amino acids. This CDR3 is CASSLIDSLETQYF. The CDR3 DNA sequence: TGCGCCAGCAGCTTAATAGACAGTTTAGAGACCCAGTACTTC.

This clone was seen once. The rearrangement links TRBV28 to TRBJ2-1; TRBD1 might be the D (7 bases). The V end lost 2 bases, the J end lost 15 bases, and 23 bases lay between the germline ends. Germline loops: CDR1 MDHEN, CDR2 SYDVKM. The CDR3 is 15 residues long. Here the CDR3 DNA reads TGTGCCAGCAGTTTAAGTGGACAGGCGGGATACCTTTGGTTCTTC. Protein: CASSLSGQAGYLWFF.

This chain connects TRBV29-1 to TRBJ2-7; 7 bases align to TRBD2. This CDR3 contains 15 residues. Per germline, CDR1 SQVTM and CDR2 ANQGSEA. V lost 2 bases and J lost 0; bases outside the gene matches: 7. CDR3 nucleotides: TGCAGCGTTGAATCGCCTAGCGGCTACTCCTACGAGCAGTACTTC. It yields the protein CSVESPSGYSYEQYF.

V usage is TRBV6-8 and J usage is TRBJ1-1; D gene unclear. Germline V CDR1 and CDR2: MNHGY, SAAAGT. CDR3 length equals 13 residues. The germline V and J ends were trimmed by 4 bases and 0 bases, with 6 bases remaining between them. CDR3 sequence reads: CASSFEMNTEAFF. The CDR3 nucleotides read TGTGCCAGCAGTTTTGAGATGAACACTGAAGCTTTCTTT.

This clone came up a few times. This chain connects TRBV9 to TRBJ1-1; D is undetermined. Trimming removed 2 bases from V and 3 bases from J, with 8 bases in between. This CDR3 contains 13 residues. Germline CDR1 is SGDLS and CDR2 is YYNGEE. Written as DNA, the CDR3 is TGTGCCAGCAGCGTTAAGTGGGACACTGAAGCTTTCTTT. It translates to CASSVKWDTEAFF.

This clone has just a few counts. The chain is built from TRBV6-8 and TRBJ2-3; D might be TRBD2 (6 bases). CDR1 is MNHGY, CDR2 SAAAGT, per germline. Trimming removed 6 bases from V and 4 bases from J, with 8 bases in between. CDR3 length: 12 amino acids. CDR3: CASRTSSDTQYF. CDR3 nucleotide sequence: TGTGCCAGCAGGACTAGTTCAGATACGCAGTATTTT.

This clone showed up just a few times. V usage is TRBV6-8 and J usage is TRBJ2-3; TRBD2 aligns across 9 bases. The CDR3 covers 16 residues. Germline-derived CDR1 and CDR2 are MNHGY and SAAAGT. V was pared by 2 bases and J by 0 bases, with 3 bases of the junction left unmatched. As DNA, the CDR3 is TGTGCCAGCAGTTACCTAGCGGGGACTAGCACAGATACGCAGTATTTT. Translation: CASSYLAGTSTDTQYF.

This clone was found a few times. V gene TRBV14 combines with J gene TRBJ1-1; no reliable D call. The CDR3 runs 11 residues. CDR1 and CDR2 from the germline V gene are SGHDN and FVKESK. The V end lost 2 bases, the J end lost 6 bases, and 4 bases lay between the germline ends. CDR3 residues: CASSQFSEAFF. In nucleotides, the CDR3 is TGTGCCAGCAGCCAATTTTCTGAAGCTTTCTTT.

This clone is judged medium-sized. In nucleotides, the CDR3 is TGCGCCAGCAGCCAAGAAATCAGCAGGGTTGGAAACACCATATATTTT. It codes for CASSQEISRVGNTIYF. The V and J genes are TRBV23-1 and TRBJ1-3, with D perhaps matching TRBD1 (5 bases). TRBV23-1 has ORF status, its function being uncertain. The CDR3 is 16 residues long. Trimming took off 6 bases at V and 3 bases at J, with 18 bases between the two ends.

The chain recombines TRBV11-3 with TRBJ1-1, with 9 bases that match TRBD1. This CDR3 contains 14 residues. Germline V gives CDR1 SGHNT, CDR2 YENEEA. Trimming removed 2 bases from V and 6 bases from J; junction bases left unmatched: 4. The CDR3 nucleotides read TGTGCCAGCAGCTTAAGGGGACAGGGCGCTGAAGCTTTCTTT. Its translation is CASSLRGQGAEAFF.

In the case of this clone: The junction departs from germline at one end; a sequencing error may be responsible. The rearrangement joins TRBV6-8 to TRBJ2-2; TRBD2 agrees at 10 bases. CDR1 and CDR2 from the germline V gene are MNHGY and SAAAGT. CDR3 length: 16 amino acids. CDR3 sequence: CAISVGTSVATGELFF. CDR3 nucleotides: TGTGCCATCAGTGTAGGGACTAGCGTAGCCACCGGGGAGCTGTTTTTT.

This clone has just a few counts. J is TRBJ2-7 and V is TRBV23-1; D is unresolved. TRBV23-1 counts as an open reading frame of uncertain function. V was clipped by 4 bases and J by 3 bases, with 10 bases between them. CDR3 length: 13 residues. This chain's CDR3 is CASSLGYHYEQYF. CDR3 in DNA: TGCGCCAGCAGTCTCGGCTACCACTACGAGCAGTACTTC.

This chain joins TRBV28 and TRBJ1-3; TRBD1 is a possible D gene (5 bases). This CDR3 spans 16 amino acids. V gave up 6 bases and J gave up 2 bases, with 17 bases separating them. The V gene's germline CDR1 is MDHEN and CDR2 SYDVKM. CDR3 loop: CASSQPAGTTGNTIYF. In nucleotides, the CDR3 is TGTGCCAGCAGCCAGCCCGCCGGGACTACTGGAAACACCATATATTTT.

J is TRBJ2-7 and V is TRBV30; 7 bases fit TRBD1. Trimming removed 3 bases from V and 6 bases from J; junction bases left unmatched: 14. Germline values: CDR1 GTSNPN, CDR2 SVGIG (reference sequence). This CDR3 has 15 residues. CDR3 bases: TGTGCCTGGAGCGGTGGAAGGGACAGACGTCCCGAGCAGTACTTC. Translating gives CAWSGGRDRRPEQYF.

V is TRBV6-8 and J is TRBJ2-5; possible D gene TRBD2, 5 bases. Germline V gene sequence: CDR1 MNHGY, CDR2 SAAAGT. V was pared by 0 bases and J by 5 bases, with 22 bases between. The CDR3 loop spans 18 amino acids. CDR3 coding DNA: TGTGCCAGCAGTTACTCGAGAGCGGCCGGGTCAATCGGGGAGACCCAGTACTTC. This codes for CASSYSRAAGSIGETQYF.

The rearrangement links TRBV9 to TRBJ2-3; tentative D call: TRBD1 (5 bases). Trimming removed 5 bases from V and 5 bases from J, with 15 bases in between. Germline V gives CDR1 SGDLS, CDR2 YYNGEE. The CDR3 length is 14 residues. CDR3 DNA sequence: TGTGCCAGCAGTGAAGCAGACAGACGAGATACGCAGTATTTT. Amino acids: CASSEADRRDTQYF.

This clone has only a few counts. The chain is built from TRBV11-3 and TRBJ1-1; unclear D gene. Germline CDR1 is SGHNT and CDR2 is YENEEA. Trimming shortened V by 5 bases and J by 5 bases, and 15 bases separated the two germline ends. The CDR3 is 14 residues long. Here the CDR3 reads CASSLDLRETEAFF. CDR3 DNA: TGTGCCAGCAGCCTGGATTTGCGGGAGACTGAAGCTTTCTTT.

This clone is medium-sized (0.01 to 0.1%) within its sample. The rearrangement links TRBV6-1 to TRBJ2-3, with unresolved D. The CDR3 has 13 residues. V was cut by 1 base and J by 1 base, with 3 bases left in between. Germline V gene sequence: CDR1 MNHNS, CDR2 SASEGT. The CDR3 is CASSEEGTDTQYF. In nucleotides, the CDR3 is TGTGCCAGCAGTGAAGAGGGCACAGATACGCAGTATTTT.

This chain connects TRBV6-8 to TRBJ1-2, with a weak D call TRBD1 (6 bases). The CDR3 length is 13 residues. Trimming pared 5 bases from V and 7 bases from J, leaving 14 bases between. The germline V gene encodes CDR1 MNHGY and CDR2 SAAAGT. The CDR3 region is CASSGYRVGGYTF. DNA for the CDR3: TGTGCCAGCAGTGGTTACAGGGTGGGTGGCTACACCTTC.

This clone is termed medium-sized (0.01 to 0.1%). The chain joins TRBV9 to TRBJ2-7, with a possible D match to TRBD1 (6 bases). Germline V CDR1 and CDR2: SGDLS, YYNGEE. The V end lost 5 bases, the J end lost 4 bases, and 16 bases lay between the germline ends. This CDR3 comprises 14 residues. Written as DNA, the CDR3 is TGTGCCAGCAGTGTCACAGGGCTGGGGTACGAGCAGTACTTC. It specifies CASSVTGLGYEQYF.

The chain couples TRBV5-1 to TRBJ2-3; D not certain. V was shortened by 4 bases and J by 2 bases, with 11 bases between the two germline ends. CDR3 size: 14 residues. CDR1 is SGHRS and CDR2 is YFSETQ in the germline V gene. This chain's CDR3 is CASSRQDHTDTQYF. CDR3 nucleotides: TGCGCCAGCAGCAGGCAGGATCACACAGATACGCAGTATTTT.